This is a list of T cell receptor beta chains from one sample in a study of T cell responses to AZD1222 COVID-19 vaccine. Only in-frame clones appear in the TCRdb table, and some are missing; sequencing was by immunoSEQ multiplex PCR. Of 150,000 to 190,000 clones listed, 75% to 95% are singletons. Sequencing used peripheral blood, obtained on day 0 of AZD1222 vaccination. Source of these receptors: an adult in good health. CDR3s include the opening cysteine and the closing phenylalanine or tryptophan.

J gene,V gene,CDR3 protein
TRBJ1-3,TRBV9,CASSVGWGQGVSGNTIYF
TRBJ2-7,TRBV27,CASSLDTNSYEQYF
TRBJ1-2,TRBV2,CASSGTGNYGYTF
TRBJ2-7,TRBV10-3,CAISAGDSSYEQYF
TRBJ1-5,TRBV12-3/TRBV12-4,CASSFGDQPQHF
TRBJ2-2,TRBV5-4,CASTRLAGGTGELFF
TRBJ2-7,TRBV7-9,CASSLVVGTGTYEQYF
TRBJ1-4,TRBV6-1,CASSEGTGFEKLFF
TRBJ1-2,TRBV24-1,CATSTGESANYGYTF
TRBJ2-3,TRBV20-1,CSASGTTTDTQYF
TRBJ1-6,TRBV25-1,CASLPPGHLGNSPLHF
TRBJ1-2,TRBV3-1/TRBV3-2,CASSQSTGGFGYTF
TRBJ2-1,TRBV6-2/TRBV6-3,CASSLRDTSSYNEQFF
TRBJ2-5,TRBV5-1,CASSSTGKVAQYF
TRBJ2-7,TRBV7-2,CASSLVPRSGREEYF
TRBJ1-4,TRBV5-8,CASSFRDRGFEKLFF
TRBJ2-5,TRBV28,CASSLGALAGKETQYF
TRBJ2-1,TRBV10-3,CAISLTSLAGGNEQFF
TRBJ2-1,TRBV28,CASSLISGNYNEQFF
TRBJ2-3,TRBV12-3/TRBV12-4,CASGGSVPDTQYF
TRBJ2-2,TRBV4-2,CASSTAGGEAETGELFF
TRBJ1-2,TRBV6-2/TRBV6-3,CASSYSDRKNGYTF